A single TCR beta chain is shown here with its context. CD45RO-negative CD8 cells positively selected for CCR7 made up the naive population, which excluded terminally differentiated effector memory CD45RA+ cells. V was clipped by 6 bases and J by 9 bases, with 29 bases between them. Germline-derived CDR1 and CDR2 are SEHNR and FQNEAQ (reference sequence). The CDR3 covers 17 residues. The data were taken from a study of shared clonotypes between healthy human individuals. Using immunoSEQ multiplex PCR, the repertoire was profiled, and TCRdb retains in-frame clones only, with some absent. The sample carries hundreds of thousands of clones, roughly 92% recorded once.

This receptor was taken from a man younger than 45 in good health. Sequencing used naive CD8+ T cells sorted from blood. The V gene is TRBV7-9, the J gene TRBJ2-5, with a weak D call TRBD1 (5 bases). The CDR3 sequence is CASRKESMGRPKQSQYF. Written as DNA, the CDR3 is TGTGCCAGCAGAAAGGAGTCAATGGGGCGCCCAAAACAGTCCCAGTACTTC.